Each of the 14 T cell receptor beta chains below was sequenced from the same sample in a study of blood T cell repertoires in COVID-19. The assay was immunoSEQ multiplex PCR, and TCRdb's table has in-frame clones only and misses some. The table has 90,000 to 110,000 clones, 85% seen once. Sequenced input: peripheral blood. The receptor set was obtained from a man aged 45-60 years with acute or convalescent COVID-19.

CDR3 nucleotide sequence: TGTGCCAGCAGTTTAGGGCAGGGCACTGAAGCTTTCTTT. It translates to CASSLGQGTEAFF. V gene TRBV12-3 or TRBV12-4 combines with J gene TRBJ1-1, with D possibly being TRBD1 (5 bases). The CDR3 is 13 residues long. Trimming shortened V by 1 base and J by 4 bases, and 7 bases separated the two germline ends.

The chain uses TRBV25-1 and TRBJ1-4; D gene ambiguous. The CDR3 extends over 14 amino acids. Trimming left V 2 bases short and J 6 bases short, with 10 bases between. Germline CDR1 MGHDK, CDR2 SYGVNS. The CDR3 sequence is CASSERIRDEKLFF. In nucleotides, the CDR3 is TGTGCCAGCAGTGAAAGAATACGAGATGAAAAACTGTTTTTT.

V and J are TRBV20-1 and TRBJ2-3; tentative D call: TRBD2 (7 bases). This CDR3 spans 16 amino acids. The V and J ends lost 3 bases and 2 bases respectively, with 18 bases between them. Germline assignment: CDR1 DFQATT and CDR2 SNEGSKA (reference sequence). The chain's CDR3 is CSASWVGGTNTDTQYF. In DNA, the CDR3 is TGCAGTGCTAGTTGGGTGGGGGGGACAAACACAGATACGCAGTATTTT.

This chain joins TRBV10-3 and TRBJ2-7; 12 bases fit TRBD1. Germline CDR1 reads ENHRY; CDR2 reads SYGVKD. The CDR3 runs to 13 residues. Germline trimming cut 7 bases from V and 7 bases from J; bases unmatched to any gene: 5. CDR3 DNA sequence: TGTGCCATCAAGGGACAGGGGGCGGTGGAGCAGTACTTC. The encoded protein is CAIKGQGAVEQYF.

CDR3 in amino acids: CASSPGFGYTDTQYF. The CDR3 DNA sequence: TGTGCCAGCAGCCCAGGGTTCGGCTACACGGATACGCAGTATTTT. The gene calls are TRBV7-3 and TRBJ2-3, with D tentatively TRBD1 (5 bases). The ends were cut back, 5 bases at V and 6 bases at J, with 18 bases in the middle. The CDR3 is 15 residues long. CDR1 is SGHTA, CDR2 FQGTGA, per germline.

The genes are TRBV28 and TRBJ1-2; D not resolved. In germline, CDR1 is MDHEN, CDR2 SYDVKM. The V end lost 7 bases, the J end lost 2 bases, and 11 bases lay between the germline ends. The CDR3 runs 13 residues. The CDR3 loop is CASIRAGNYGYTF. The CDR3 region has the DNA TGTGCCAGCATTCGGGCGGGGAACTATGGCTACACCTTC.

The CDR3 is CASSSLAGGLNEQFF. CDR3 bases: TGTGCCAGCAGCTCGCTAGCGGGGGGGCTCAATGAGCAGTTCTTC. The rearrangement joins TRBV7-9 to TRBJ2-1, with TRBD2 matching over 12 bases. V trimming: 4 bases; J trimming: 6 bases; junction bases outside the gene matches: 4. The CDR3 extends over 15 amino acids. Germline assignment: CDR1 SEHNR and CDR2 FQNEAQ (reference sequence). Based on the CDR3 plus reference TRBV7-9 and TRBJ2-1, the full variable domain is DTGVSQNPRHKITKRGQNVTFRCDPISEHNRLYWYRQTLGQGPEFLTYFQNEAQLEKSRLLSDRFSAERPKGSFSTLEIQRTEQGDSAMYLCASSSLAGGLNEQFFGPGTRLTVL.

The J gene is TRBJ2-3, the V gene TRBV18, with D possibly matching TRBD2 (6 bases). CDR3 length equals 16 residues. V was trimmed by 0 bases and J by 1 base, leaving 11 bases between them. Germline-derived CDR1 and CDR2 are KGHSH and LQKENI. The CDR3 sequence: CASSPPFGGGTDTQYF. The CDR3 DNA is TGTGCCAGCTCACCACCGTTCGGCGGGGGCACAGATACGCAGTATTTT.

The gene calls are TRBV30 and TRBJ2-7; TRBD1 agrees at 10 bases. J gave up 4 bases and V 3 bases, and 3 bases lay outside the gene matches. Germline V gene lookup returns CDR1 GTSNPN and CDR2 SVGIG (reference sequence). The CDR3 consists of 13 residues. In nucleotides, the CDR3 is TGTGCCTGGAGGACAGGGGGCGCGTACGAGCAGTACTTC. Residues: CAWRTGGAYEQYF.

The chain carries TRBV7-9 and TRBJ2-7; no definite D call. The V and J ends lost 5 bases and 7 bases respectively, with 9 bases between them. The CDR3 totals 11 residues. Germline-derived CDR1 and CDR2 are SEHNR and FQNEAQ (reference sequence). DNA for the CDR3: TGTGCCAGCAGCGAGGTCGGGGAGCAGTACTTC. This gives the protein CASSEVGEQYF.

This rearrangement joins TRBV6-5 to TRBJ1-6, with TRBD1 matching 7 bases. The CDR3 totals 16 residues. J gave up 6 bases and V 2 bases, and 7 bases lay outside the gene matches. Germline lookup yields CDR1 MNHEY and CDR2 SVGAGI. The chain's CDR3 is CASSYGDRKINSPLHF. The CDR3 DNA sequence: TGTGCCAGCAGTTACGGGGACAGAAAAATTAATTCACCCCTCCACTTT.

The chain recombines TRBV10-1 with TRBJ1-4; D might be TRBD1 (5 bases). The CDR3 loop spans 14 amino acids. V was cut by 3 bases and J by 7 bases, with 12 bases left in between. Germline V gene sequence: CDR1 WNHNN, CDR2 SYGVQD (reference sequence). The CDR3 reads CASSEGGTSEKLFF. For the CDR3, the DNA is TGCGCCAGCAGTGAAGGCGGGACCAGTGAAAAACTGTTTTTT.

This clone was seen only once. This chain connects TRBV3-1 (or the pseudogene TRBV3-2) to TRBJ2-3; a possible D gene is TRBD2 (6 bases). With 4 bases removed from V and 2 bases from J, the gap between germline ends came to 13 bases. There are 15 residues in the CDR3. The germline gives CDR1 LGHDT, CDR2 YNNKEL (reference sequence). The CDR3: CASSPGRTNTDTQYF. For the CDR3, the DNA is TGTGCCAGCAGCCCCGGACGGACTAACACAGATACGCAGTATTTT.

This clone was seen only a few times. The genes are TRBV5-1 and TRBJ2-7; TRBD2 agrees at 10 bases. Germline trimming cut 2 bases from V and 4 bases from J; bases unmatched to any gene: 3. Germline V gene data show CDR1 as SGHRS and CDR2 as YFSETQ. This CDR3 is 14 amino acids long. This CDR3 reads CASSFVTSGYEQYF. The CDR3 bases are TGCGCCAGCAGCTTCGTGACTAGCGGGTACGAGCAGTACTTC.